The clone carrying this TCR beta chain appeared a few times. As part of sample collection, lesional scalp punch biopsies and peripheral blood were taken from alopecia areata patients. CD4+ and CD8+ T cells were sorted from PBMCs. The data derive from a study of CD8+ T cells in alopecia areata. On the study more broadly: Treated individuals took tofacitinib by mouth, 5 to 10 mg twice daily.

TCR sequencing used cDNA made by reverse transcription of extracted RNA. TCRdb's table, derived via immunoSEQ multiplex PCR, lists solely in-frame clones and lacks some. In the table there are more than 150,000 clones, 50% to 65% of which are singletons. With 0 bases clipped from V and 5 bases from J, the junction kept 10 bases outside the gene matches. The germline CDR1 and CDR2 sequences are SQVTM and ANQGSEA. CDR3 length: 16 amino acids. This TCR came from a human donor with alopecia areata. V and J are TRBV29-1 and TRBJ1-2; 9 bases are a match to TRBD1. Sequencing was performed on CD8+ T cells sorted from blood, taken at week 0. The CDR3 region is CSVEDWGDREVYGYTF. CDR3 nucleotide sequence: TGCAGCGTTGAAGATTGGGGGGACAGGGAAGTTTATGGCTACACCTTC.